Following are 6 T cell receptor beta chains from one sample sequenced in a study of blood T cell repertoires in COVID-19 (dated by TCRdb to the early 2020s). Libraries were prepared through the immunoSEQ multiplex PCR assay. TCRdb obtained this table from immuneACCESS and retained in-frame rearrangements with V and J assigned. These tables miss some clones; where compared with another copy, unresolved V genes account for less than half of the shortfall, and the remainder is unexplained. A total of approximately 130,000 clones appear in this sample, roughly 72% of them only once. The ten largest clones represent approximately 11% of the sample. Sequenced: peripheral blood. Receptors were obtained from a human donor in a cohort sampled during active COVID-19.

The chain is built from TRBV29-1 and TRBJ1-1, with D tentatively TRBD1 (6 bases). CDR3 length equals 12 residues. V lost 6 bases and J lost 5, with 13 bases in between. CDR1 SQVTM and CDR2 ANQGSEA come from the germline V gene. CDR3 DNA: TGCAGCGTCCAACAGGGTAGAACTGAAGCTTTCTTT. Protein: CSVQQGRTEAFF. Looking up the rest from reference TRBV29-1 and TRBJ1-1 gives the full variable domain: SAVISQKPSRDICQRGTSLTIQCQVDSQVTMMFWYRQQPGQSLTLIATANQGSEATYESGFVIDKFPISRPNLTFSTLTVSNMSPEDSSIYLCSVQQGRTEAFFGQGTRLTVV.

The chain couples TRBV6-5 to TRBJ1-5; no definite D call. V lost 5 bases to trimming and J lost 0 bases, with 8 bases between them. The CDR3 contains 14 residues. Germline CDR1 and CDR2: MNHEY and SVGAGI. The CDR3 DNA reads TGTGCCAGCAGTCTAGAATATAGCAATCAGCCCCAGCATTTT. Translated, it gives CASSLEYSNQPQHF.

This sequence joins TRBV2 and TRBJ1-2; no reliable D call. Trimming shortened V by 3 bases and J by 4 bases, and 6 bases separated the two germline ends. The CDR3 sequence is 12 residues long. The germline V gene has CDR1 SNHLY and CDR2 FYNNEI. The CDR3 here is CASSDGLYGYTF. CDR3 nucleotide sequence: TGTGCCAGCAGTGACGGTCTCTATGGCTACACCTTC.

The chain has TRBV7-9 and TRBJ1-3; D possibly corresponds to TRBD1 (5 bases). V lost 5 bases to trimming and J lost 6 bases, with 11 bases between them. The germline V gene has CDR1 SEHNR and CDR2 FQNEAQ (reference sequence). This CDR3 contains 13 residues. CDR3 coding DNA: TGTGCCAGCAGCCCCGCCAGGGCAAACACCATATATTTT. As protein: CASSPARANTIYF.

This clone appeared once. The genes are TRBV27 and TRBJ1-6; tentatively, D is TRBD1 (5 bases). Between the trimmed V and J ends, which lost 3 bases and 10 bases, there was a span of 13 bases. The germline gives CDR1 MNHEY, CDR2 SMNVEV (reference sequence). There are 14 residues in the CDR3. CDR3 region: CASSLTHYRSPLHF. The CDR3 region has the DNA TGTGCCAGCAGTTTGACTCACTACAGGTCACCCCTCCACTTT.

This clone has a count of ten or more. This rearrangement joins TRBV20-1 to TRBJ2-1; D is unclear. V lost 3 bases to trimming and J lost 6 bases, with 9 bases between them. The CDR3 is 12 residues long. Germline V gene sequence: CDR1 DFQATT, CDR2 SNEGSKA (reference sequence). In DNA form, the CDR3 reads TGCAGTGCTAGTTCGAACTCCAATGAGCAGTTCTTC. This sequence encodes CSASSNSNEQFF.